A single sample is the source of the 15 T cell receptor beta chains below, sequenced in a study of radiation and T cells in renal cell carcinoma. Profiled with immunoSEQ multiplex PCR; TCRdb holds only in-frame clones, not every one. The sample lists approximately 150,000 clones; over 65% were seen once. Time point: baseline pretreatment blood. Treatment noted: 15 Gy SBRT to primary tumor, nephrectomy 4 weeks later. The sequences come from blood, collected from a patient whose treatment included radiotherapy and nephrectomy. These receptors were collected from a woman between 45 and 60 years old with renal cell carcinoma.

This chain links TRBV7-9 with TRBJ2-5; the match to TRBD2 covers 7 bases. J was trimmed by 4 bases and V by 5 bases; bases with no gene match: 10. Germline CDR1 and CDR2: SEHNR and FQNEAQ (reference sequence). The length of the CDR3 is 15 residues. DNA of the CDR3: TGTGCCAGCAGCCCGAGGAGCGGGGAAGGAGAGACCCAGTACTTC. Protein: CASSPRSGEGETQYF.

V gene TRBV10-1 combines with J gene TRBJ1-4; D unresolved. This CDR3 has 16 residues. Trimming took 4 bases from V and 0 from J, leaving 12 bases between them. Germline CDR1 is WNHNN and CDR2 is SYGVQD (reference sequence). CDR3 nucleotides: TGCGCCAGCAGTGTAGGTAGGCCTTCAACTAATGAAAAACTGTTTTTT. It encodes CASSVGRPSTNEKLFF.

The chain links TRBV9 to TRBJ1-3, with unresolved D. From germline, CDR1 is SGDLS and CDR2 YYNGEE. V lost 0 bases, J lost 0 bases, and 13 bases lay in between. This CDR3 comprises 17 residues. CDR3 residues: CASSVEPAMASGNTIYF. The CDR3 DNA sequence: TGTGCCAGCAGCGTAGAACCGGCGATGGCCTCTGGAAACACCATATATTTT.

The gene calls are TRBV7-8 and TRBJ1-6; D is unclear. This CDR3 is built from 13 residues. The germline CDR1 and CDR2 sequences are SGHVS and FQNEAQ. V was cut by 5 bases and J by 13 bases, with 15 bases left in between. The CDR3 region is CASSNRPGPPLHF. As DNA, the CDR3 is TGTGCCAGCAGCAATCGACCGGGTCCCCCCCTCCACTTT.

CDR3 bases: TGCGCCAGCAGCCAGGGGACAGATGCAACTAATGAAAAACTGTTTTTT. Translating it yields CASSQGTDATNEKLFF. This chain joins TRBV4-3 and TRBJ1-4; 7 nucleotides agree with TRBD1. With 3 bases clipped from V and 0 bases from J, the junction kept 4 bases outside the gene matches. This CDR3 contains 16 residues. Germline CDR1 reads LGHNA; CDR2 reads YSLEER.

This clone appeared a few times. CDR3 sequence reads: CAIRPRQGDGYTF. CDR3 nucleotide sequence: TGTGCCATCAGACCCAGACAGGGCGATGGCTACACCTTC. This chain connects TRBV10-3 to TRBJ1-2; 7 bases line up with TRBD1. CDR3 size: 13 residues. Germline lookup yields CDR1 ENHRY and CDR2 SYGVKD. The V segment lost 6 bases and the J segment 6 bases; nucleotides outside the gene matches: 7.

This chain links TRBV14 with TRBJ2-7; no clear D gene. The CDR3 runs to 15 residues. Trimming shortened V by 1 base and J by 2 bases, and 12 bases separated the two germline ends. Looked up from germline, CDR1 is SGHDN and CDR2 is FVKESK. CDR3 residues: CASSQVRSAAYEQYF. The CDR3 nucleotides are TGTGCCAGCAGCCAAGTTAGGTCGGCAGCCTACGAGCAGTACTTC.

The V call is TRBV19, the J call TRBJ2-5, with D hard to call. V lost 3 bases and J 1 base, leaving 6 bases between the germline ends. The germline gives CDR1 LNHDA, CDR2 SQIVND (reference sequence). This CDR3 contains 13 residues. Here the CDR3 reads CASSISRQETQYF. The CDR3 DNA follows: TGTGCCAGTAGTATTTCTCGCCAAGAGACCCAGTACTTC.

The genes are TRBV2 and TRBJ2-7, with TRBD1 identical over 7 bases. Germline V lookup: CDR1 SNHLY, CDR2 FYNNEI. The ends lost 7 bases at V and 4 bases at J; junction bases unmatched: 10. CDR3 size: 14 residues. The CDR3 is CASKSDRLLYEQYF. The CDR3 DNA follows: TGTGCCAGCAAATCGGACAGGCTTCTATACGAGCAGTACTTC.

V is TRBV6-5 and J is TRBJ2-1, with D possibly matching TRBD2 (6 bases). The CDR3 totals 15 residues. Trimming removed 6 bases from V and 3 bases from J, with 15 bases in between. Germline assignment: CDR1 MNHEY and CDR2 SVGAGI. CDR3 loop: CASSPSGDNYNEQFF. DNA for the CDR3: TGTGCCAGCAGCCCCTCGGGAGACAACTACAATGAGCAGTTCTTC.

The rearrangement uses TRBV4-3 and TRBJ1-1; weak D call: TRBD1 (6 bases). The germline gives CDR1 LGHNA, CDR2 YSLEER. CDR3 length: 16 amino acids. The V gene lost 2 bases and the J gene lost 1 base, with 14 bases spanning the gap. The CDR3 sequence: CASSQRRDTRNTEAFF. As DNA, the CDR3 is TGCGCCAGCAGCCAAAGAAGGGACACCCGGAACACTGAAGCTTTCTTT.

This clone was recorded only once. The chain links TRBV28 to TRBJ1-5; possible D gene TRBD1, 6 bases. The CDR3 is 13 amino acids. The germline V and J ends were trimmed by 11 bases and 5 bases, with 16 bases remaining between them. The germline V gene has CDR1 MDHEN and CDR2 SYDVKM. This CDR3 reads CAVVRGAHQPQHF. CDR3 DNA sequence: TGTGCCGTAGTGAGGGGGGCACATCAGCCCCAGCATTTT. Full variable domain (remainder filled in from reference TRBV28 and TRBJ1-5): DVKVTQSSRYLVKRTGEKVFLECVQDMDHENMFWYRQDPGLGLRLIYFSYDVKMKEKGDIPEGYSVSREKKERFSLILESASTNQTSMYLCAVVRGAHQPQHFGDGTRLSIL.

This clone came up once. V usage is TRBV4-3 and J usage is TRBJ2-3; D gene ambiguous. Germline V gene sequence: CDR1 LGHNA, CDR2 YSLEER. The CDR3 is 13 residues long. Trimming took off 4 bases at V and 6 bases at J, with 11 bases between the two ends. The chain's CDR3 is CASSREPRDTQYF. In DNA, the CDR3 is TGCGCCAGCAGCCGAGAACCCAGGGATACGCAGTATTTT.

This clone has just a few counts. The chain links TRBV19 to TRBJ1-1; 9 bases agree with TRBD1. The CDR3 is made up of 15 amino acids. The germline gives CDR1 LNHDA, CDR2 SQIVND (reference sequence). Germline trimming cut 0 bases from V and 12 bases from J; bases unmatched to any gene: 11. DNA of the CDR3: TGTGCCAGTAGTATAGAAACCGGGACAGGGACTAAAACTTTCTTT. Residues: CASSIETGTGTKTFF. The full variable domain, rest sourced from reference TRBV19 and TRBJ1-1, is DGGITQSPKYLFRKEGQNVTLSCEQNLNHDAMYWYRQDPGQGLRLIYYSQIVNDFQKGDIAEGYSVSREKKESFPLTVTSAQKNPTAFYLCASSIETGTGTKTFFGQGTRLTVV.

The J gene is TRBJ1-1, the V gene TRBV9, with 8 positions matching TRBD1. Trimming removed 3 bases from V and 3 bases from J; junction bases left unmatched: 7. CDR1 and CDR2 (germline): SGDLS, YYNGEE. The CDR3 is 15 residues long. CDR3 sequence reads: CASSDQGARDTEAFF. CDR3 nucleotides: TGTGCCAGCAGCGACCAGGGGGCGCGGGACACTGAAGCTTTCTTT.